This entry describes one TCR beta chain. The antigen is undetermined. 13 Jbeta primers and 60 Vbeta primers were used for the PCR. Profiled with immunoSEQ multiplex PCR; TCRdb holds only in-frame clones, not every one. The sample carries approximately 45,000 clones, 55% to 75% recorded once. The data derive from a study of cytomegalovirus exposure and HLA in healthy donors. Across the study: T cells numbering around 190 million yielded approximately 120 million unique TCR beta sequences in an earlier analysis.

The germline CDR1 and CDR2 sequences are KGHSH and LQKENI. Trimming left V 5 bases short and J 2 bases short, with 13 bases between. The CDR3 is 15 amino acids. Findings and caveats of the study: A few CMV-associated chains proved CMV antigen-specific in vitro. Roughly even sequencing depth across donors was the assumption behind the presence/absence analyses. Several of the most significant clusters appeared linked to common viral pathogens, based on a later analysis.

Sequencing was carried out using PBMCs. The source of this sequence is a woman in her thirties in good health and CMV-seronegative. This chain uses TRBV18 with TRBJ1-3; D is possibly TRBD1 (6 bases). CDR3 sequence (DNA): TGTGCCAGCTCAGCCCGAGGGGGAGCTGGAAACACCATATATTTT. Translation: CASSARGGAGNTIYF.